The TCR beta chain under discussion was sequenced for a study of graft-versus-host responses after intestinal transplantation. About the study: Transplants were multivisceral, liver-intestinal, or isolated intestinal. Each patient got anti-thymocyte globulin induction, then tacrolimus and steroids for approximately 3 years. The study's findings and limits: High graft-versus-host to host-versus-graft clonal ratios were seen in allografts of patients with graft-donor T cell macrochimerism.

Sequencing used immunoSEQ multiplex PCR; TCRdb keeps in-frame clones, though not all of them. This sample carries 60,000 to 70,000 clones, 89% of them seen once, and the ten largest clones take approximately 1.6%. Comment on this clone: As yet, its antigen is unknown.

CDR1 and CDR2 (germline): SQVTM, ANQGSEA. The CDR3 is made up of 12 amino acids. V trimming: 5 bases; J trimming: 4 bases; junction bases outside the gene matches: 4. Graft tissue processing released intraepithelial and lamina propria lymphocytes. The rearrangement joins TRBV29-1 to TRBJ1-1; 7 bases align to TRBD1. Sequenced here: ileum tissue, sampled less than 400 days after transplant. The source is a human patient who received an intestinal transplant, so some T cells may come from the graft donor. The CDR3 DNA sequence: TGCAGCGTTCTATCAGGGGGCACTGAAGCTTTCTTT. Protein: CSVLSGGTEAFF.